This T cell receptor beta chain was obtained from a study of blood T cell repertoires in COVID-19. The CDR3 spans 12 residues. The V end lost 5 bases, the J end lost 4 bases, and 8 bases lay between the germline ends. Germline CDR1 and CDR2: LGHNA and YNFKEQ. Authors' methods: By means of reference gene primer amplification, nucleated cell counts were estimated. Clones were read by immunoSEQ multiplex PCR, and TCRdb kept only the in-frame ones, dropping some. From that table come the V and J calls and clone size; the DNA was used to work out D and trimming. The table shows under 300,000 clones, with approximately 83% occurring only once.

The sequence was collected from a man in his fifties who had recovered from COVID-19. The V gene is TRBV4-2, the J gene TRBJ1-2; D unresolved. Sequencing was carried out using PBMCs or T cells enriched from blood (not recorded which). The DNA for the CDR3 is TGTGCCAGCAGCACTCAGGTCTATGGCTACACCTTC. It specifies CASSTQVYGYTF.